The next 16 T cell receptor beta chains were all read from a single sample in a study of blood T cell repertoires in COVID-19. Produced via immunoSEQ multiplex PCR; TCRdb's table is partial and in-frame only. This sample has approximately 300,000 clones; about nine tenths occur once, and the top ten carry less than 2%. Sequencing input: peripheral blood. The receptors here all came from a woman in her twenties or thirties with COVID-19, enrolled during active disease.

This clone came up once. The J gene is TRBJ2-7, the V gene TRBV11-3; 8 nucleotides line up with TRBD2. Germline CDR1 and CDR2: SGHNT and YENEEA. Trimming removed 5 bases from V and 3 bases from J; junction bases left unmatched: 9. This CDR3 is built from 15 residues. The CDR3 reads CASSLGGLVGYEQYF. The DNA of the CDR3 is TGTGCCAGCAGCCTGGGGGGACTAGTCGGCTACGAGCAGTACTTC. The full variable domain, with the rest looked up from reference TRBV11-3 and TRBJ2-7, is EAGVVQSPRYKIIEKKQPVAFWCNPISGHNTLYWYLQNLGQGPELLIRYENEEAVDDSQLPKDRFSAERLKGVDSTLKIQPAELGDSAVYLCASSLGGLVGYEQYFGPGTRLTVT.

The V gene is TRBV28, the J gene TRBJ1-6, with 9 bases lining up with TRBD1. The V segment lost 8 bases and the J segment 10 bases; nucleotides outside the gene matches: 12. The CDR3 is 15 residues long. The germline CDR1 and CDR2 sequences are MDHEN and SYDVKM. This CDR3 is CASFTRDRVGSPLHF. The CDR3 DNA is TGTGCCAGCTTCACCCGGGACAGGGTCGGCTCACCCCTCCACTTT.

This sequence joins TRBV4-3 and TRBJ1-6; D possibly corresponds to TRBD1 (6 bases). The CDR3 length is 15 residues. Looked up from germline, CDR1 is LGHNA and CDR2 is YSLEER. V dropped 6 bases and J dropped 0 bases, with 9 bases sitting between them. The CDR3 reads CASSGGNSYNSPLHF. CDR3 nucleotides: TGCGCCAGCAGTGGGGGCAACTCCTATAATTCACCCCTCCACTTT.

In this sample, this clone turned up many times. The chain carries TRBV19 and TRBJ2-1; no definite D call. The germline V and J ends were trimmed by 7 bases and 8 bases, with 9 bases remaining between them. Germline values: CDR1 LNHDA, CDR2 SQIVND (reference sequence). The CDR3 is 11 residues long. DNA of the CDR3: TGTGCCAGTACCGTCTCGGATGAGCAGTTCTTC. It yields the protein CASTVSDEQFF.

The J gene is TRBJ2-1, the V gene TRBV2, with D possibly being TRBD1 (6 bases). The length of the CDR3 is 14 residues. Germline CDR1 SNHLY, CDR2 FYNNEI. The germline V and J ends were trimmed by 5 bases and 4 bases, with 12 bases remaining between them. CDR3 sequence reads: CASSPLGQYNEQFF. Here the CDR3 DNA reads TGTGCCAGCAGTCCCTTAGGACAGTACAATGAGCAGTTCTTC.

The CDR3 DNA reads TGTGCCAGCAGCTTGGTTCTAGCGGGGGGGCCGGCCAAAAACATTCAGTACTTC. As protein: CASSLVLAGGPAKNIQYF. This chain connects TRBV5-4 to TRBJ2-4; 12 bases align to TRBD2. The CDR3 is made up of 18 amino acids. Per the germline V gene, CDR1 is SGHNT and CDR2 is YYREEE (reference sequence). V lost 0 bases, J lost 1 base, and 5 bases stayed unmatched.

This sequence joins TRBV2 and TRBJ2-4, with 11 nucleotides matching TRBD1. CDR3 size: 16 residues. Germline loops: CDR1 SNHLY, CDR2 FYNNEI. V was clipped by 8 bases and J by 8 bases; unmatched bases: 14. The CDR3 loop reads CASASGTGGSRDIQYF. The CDR3 bases are TGTGCCAGCGCCTCCGGGACAGGGGGAAGTAGGGACATTCAGTACTTC.

For this clone: The same CDR3 arises from other DNA sequences in this sample as well. The chain combines TRBV19 with TRBJ1-1; a possible D gene is TRBD1 (5 bases). Germline lookup yields CDR1 LNHDA and CDR2 SQIVND (reference sequence). CDR3 length: 11 residues. Trimming left V 3 bases short and J 7 bases short, with 6 bases between. CDR3 in amino acids: CASSIGGEAFF. The CDR3 DNA reads TGTGCCAGTAGTATCGGGGGTGAAGCTTTCTTT.

The J gene is TRBJ2-5, the V gene TRBV6-5; TRBD2 matches at 10 bases. Germline values: CDR1 MNHEY, CDR2 SVGAGI. This CDR3 has 15 amino acids. The J segment lost 5 bases and the V segment lost 6 bases, leaving 9 bases of the junction unmatched. In DNA, the CDR3 is TGTGCCAGCAGCCCAACTAGCGGGGAGGGGGAGACCCAGTACTTC. It specifies CASSPTSGEGETQYF.

The CDR3 sequence is CASSWTSGGASNEQFF. The CDR3 coding sequence is TGTGCCAGCAGTTGGACTAGCGGGGGGGCGTCCAATGAGCAGTTCTTC. This chain joins TRBV11-2 and TRBJ2-1, with 15 bases matching TRBD2. J was trimmed by 6 bases and V by 6 bases; bases with no gene match: 6. The CDR3 totals 16 residues. Germline CDR1 and CDR2: SGHAT and FQNNGV.

This chain joins TRBV2 and TRBJ1-2; 11 nucleotides match TRBD1. The V gene end was trimmed by 6 bases and the J gene end by 0 bases; junction bases not matched to a gene: 6. CDR1 is SNHLY and CDR2 is FYNNEI in the germline V gene. The CDR3 sequence is 16 residues long. The CDR3 here is CASRGTGGPPNYGYTF. CDR3 in DNA: TGTGCCAGCAGGGGGACAGGGGGGCCCCCTAACTATGGCTACACCTTC.

This chain links TRBV19 with TRBJ2-7; 7 nucleotides agree with TRBD1. CDR1 LNHDA and CDR2 SQIVND come from the germline V gene (reference sequence). The CDR3 extends over 14 amino acids. Trimming took 3 bases from V and 3 from J; bases not matched to a gene: 5. Here the CDR3 DNA reads TGTGCCAGTAGTATTGGAACAGGGGTCTACGAGCAGTACTTC. Protein product: CASSIGTGVYEQYF.

The chain links TRBV5-6 to TRBJ2-3; 12 bases agree with TRBD1. CDR1 and CDR2 (germline): SGHDT, YYEEEE. The ends lost 3 bases at V and 4 bases at J; junction bases unmatched: 3. The CDR3 runs to 15 residues. The CDR3 coding sequence is TGTGCCAGCAGCTACGGGACAGGGGGCTCAGATACGCAGTATTTT. As protein: CASSYGTGGSDTQYF. The complete variable domain, with remaining parts taken from reference TRBV5-6 and TRBJ2-3, reads DAGVTQSPTHLIKTRGQQVTLRCSPKSGHDTVSWYQQALGQGPQFIFQYYEEEERQRGNFPDRFSGHQFPNYSSELNVNALLLGDSALYLCASSYGTGGSDTQYFGPGTRLTVL.

The chain combines TRBV6-2 or TRBV6-3 with TRBJ1-2; D may be TRBD1 (5 bases). Per germline, CDR1 MNHEY and CDR2 SVGEGT. Trimming shortened V by 6 bases and J by 4 bases, and 18 bases separated the two germline ends. The CDR3 is 15 residues long. The CDR3 nucleotides are TGTGCCAGCAGCCACCCGCCGGCGGGGCTCTATGGCTACACCTTC. Translating gives CASSHPPAGLYGYTF.

The rearrangement links TRBV7-9 to TRBJ2-1, with 15 bases aligning to TRBD2. Germline V lookup: CDR1 SEHNR, CDR2 FQNEAQ (reference sequence). V lost 6 bases, J lost 3 bases, and 12 bases stayed unmatched. CDR3 length: 19 amino acids. CDR3 DNA sequence: TGTGCCAGCAGTGCACTCGGGACTAGCGGGGGGCCCCACTACAATGAGCAGTTCTTC. This encodes CASSALGTSGGPHYNEQFF.

The chain carries TRBV29-1 and TRBJ1-2; possible D gene TRBD1, 5 bases. Trimming pared 4 bases from V and 4 bases from J, leaving 13 bases between. There are 13 residues in the CDR3. The germline V gene has CDR1 SQVTM and CDR2 ANQGSEA. CDR3 residues: CSVVDSSSYGYTF. DNA of the CDR3: TGCAGCGTTGTTGACAGTAGTAGCTATGGCTACACCTTC.